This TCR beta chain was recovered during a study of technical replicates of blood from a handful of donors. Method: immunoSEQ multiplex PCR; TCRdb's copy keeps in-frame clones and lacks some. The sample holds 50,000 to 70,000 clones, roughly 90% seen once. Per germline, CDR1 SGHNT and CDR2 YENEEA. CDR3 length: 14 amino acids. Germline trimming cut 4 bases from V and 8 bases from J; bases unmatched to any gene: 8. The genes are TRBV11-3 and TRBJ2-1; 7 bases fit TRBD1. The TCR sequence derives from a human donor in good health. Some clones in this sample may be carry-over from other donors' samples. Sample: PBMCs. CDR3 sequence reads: CASSSYRGGDEQFF. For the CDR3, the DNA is TGTGCCAGCAGCTCGTACAGGGGTGGGGATGAGCAGTTCTTC. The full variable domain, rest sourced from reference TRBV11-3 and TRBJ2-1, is EAGVVQSPRYKIIEKKQPVAFWCNPISGHNTLYWYLQNLGQGPELLIRYENEEAVDDSQLPKDRFSAERLKGVDSTLKIQPAELGDSAVYLCASSSYRGGDEQFFGPGTRLTVL.